This T cell receptor beta chain was retrieved from a study of read filtering for tumor transcriptome and immune sequencing. The CDR3 loop spans 15 amino acids. The trim removed 6 bases at V and 6 bases at J, leaving 8 bases unmatched. Germline CDR1 and CDR2: DFQATT and SNEGSKA (reference sequence). From roughly 400 ng of RNA, a library with molecular barcoded alpha/delta and beta/gamma adaptors was made. TCRdb processed the reads anew with MiXCR; each CDR3 protein has one entry. The data show about 46,000 distinct CDR3 sequences, with approximately 12% seen just once and approximately 14% held by the top ten.

The sample taken for sequencing was a population of CD138-negative cells sorted from bone marrow. The chain is built from TRBV20-1 and TRBJ2-3, with 14 bases that match TRBD2. The TCR originated in a donor aged 40 or older with multiple myeloma. The CDR3 protein is CSAPGTSGSLDTQYF. In nucleotides, the CDR3 is TGCAGTGCCCCCGGGACTAGCGGGAGTCTGGATACGCAGTATTTT.